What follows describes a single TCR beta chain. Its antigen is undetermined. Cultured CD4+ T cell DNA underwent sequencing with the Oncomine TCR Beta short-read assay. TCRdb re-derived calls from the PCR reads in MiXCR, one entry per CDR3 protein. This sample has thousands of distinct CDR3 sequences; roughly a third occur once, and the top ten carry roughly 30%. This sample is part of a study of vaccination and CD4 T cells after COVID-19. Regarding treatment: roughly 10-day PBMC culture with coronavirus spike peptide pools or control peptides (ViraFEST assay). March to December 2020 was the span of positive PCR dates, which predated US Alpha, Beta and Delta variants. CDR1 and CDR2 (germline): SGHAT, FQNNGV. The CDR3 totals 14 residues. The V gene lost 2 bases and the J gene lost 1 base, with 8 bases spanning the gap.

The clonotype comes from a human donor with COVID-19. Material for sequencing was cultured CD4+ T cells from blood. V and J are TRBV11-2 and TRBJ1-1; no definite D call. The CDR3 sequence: CASSLRPRNTEAFF. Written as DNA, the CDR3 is TGTGCCAGCAGCTTAAGGCCAAGGAACACTGAAGCTTTCTTT.